This T cell receptor beta chain was profiled in a study of T cells in Graves' hyperthyroidism and ophthalmopathy. This clonotype has just a few counts. Germline CDR1 and CDR2: KGHDR and SFDVKD. V was shortened by 8 bases and J by 1 base, with 9 bases between the two germline ends. The CDR3 is 13 residues long. TCR beta CDR3 regions were amplified from RNA transcripts. A set of HTBI primers served as the primers for a first-round RT-PCR of the TCR CDR3. TCRdb processed the multiplex PCR reads anew with MiXCR; each CDR3 protein has one entry. The sample holds 250,000 to 300,000 distinct CDR3 sequences, 13% to 15% seen once. Researchers barred patients who had uncontrolled infection, other autoimmune disease, pregnancy or lactation.

Material for sequencing was blood. The rearrangement joins TRBV24-1 to TRBJ2-3; D is ambiguous. This clonotype was sampled from a woman aged 35 to 49 with Graves' hyperthyroidism that later progressed to Graves' ophthalmopathy. The CDR3 spells CATNAQGTDTQYF. The CDR3 DNA sequence: TGTGCCACCAACGCCCAGGGCACAGATACGCAGTATTTT.